Listed below are T cell receptor beta chains from one sample, sequenced in a study of blood T cell repertoires in COVID-19. Libraries were prepared by immunoSEQ multiplex PCR; TCRdb keeps only in-frame clonotypes and omits some of them. The sample records 220,000 or so clones, 85% to 90% being singletons. Sample: PBMCs or T cells enriched from blood (not recorded which). The receptor set was obtained from a woman younger than 30 in a cohort exposed to, infected with or recovered from COVID-19 (not recorded which). Each CDR3 is given with its conserved first and last residue. The D gene is left open where the match is weak. Clone size appears in some rows only: once, few, many, or a class for an expanded clone.

>TRBJ1-5|.|.|TRBV5-6
CASSLGEYQPQHF
TGTGCCAGCAGCTTAGGGGAATATCAGCCCCAGCATTTT
>TRBJ2-1|.|TRBD1|TRBV18
CASSQGQSNNEQFF
TGTGCCAGCTCACAGGGACAGTCAAACAATGAGCAGTTCTTC
>TRBJ1-2|once|.|TRBV9
CASADNQGGLRYTF
TGTGCCAGCGCTGACAACCAGGGCGGTCTACGCTACACCTTC
>TRBJ2-5|few|TRBD1|TRBV6-1
CASSDAGTGSTAQYF
TGTGCCAGCAGTGATGCCGGGACAGGGTCAACGGCCCAGTACTTC
>TRBJ2-1|.|TRBD2|TRBV11-2
CASSLEPPTSGPYNEQFF
TGTGCCAGCAGCTTAGAACCCCCGACTAGCGGGCCCTACAATGAGCAGTTCTTC
>TRBJ2-7|.|.|TRBV19
CASSMVGESYEQYF
TGTGCCAGTAGTATGGTGGGAGAGTCCTACGAGCAGTACTTC
>TRBJ2-1|.|.|TRBV10-1
CPQLRHGRGVFF
TGCCCACAGCTTCGTCATGGGCGCGGGGTGTTCTTC
>TRBJ1-1|.|.|TRBV7-2
CASSLGPYPEAFF
TGTGCCAGCAGCTTAGGGCCTTACCCTGAAGCTTTCTTT
>TRBJ2-7|.|.|TRBV12-3/TRBV12-4
CASSLIRTGRQYF
TGTGCCAGCAGTTTAATACGGACTGGAAGGCAGTACTTC
>TRBJ1-1|.|.|TRBV6-5
CASRPGQNTEAFF
TGTGCCAGCCGACCGGGACAGAACACTGAAGCTTTCTTT
>TRBJ1-2|.|.|TRBV6-1
CASSEARNYGYTF
TGTGCCAGCAGTGAAGCACGGAACTATGGCTACACCTTC
>TRBJ2-1|.|TRBD2|TRBV12-5
CASGLIAGGPEERNEQFF
TGTGCTAGTGGTCTTATAGCGGGAGGGCCAGAGGAGCGCAATGAGCAGTTCTTC
>TRBJ1-1|.|.|TRBV7-2
CASSIQVMNTEAFF
TGTGCCAGCAGCATACAGGTCATGAACACTGAAGCTTTCTTT
>TRBJ2-1|few|TRBD2|TRBV11-2
CASSLTGGPGNEQFF
TGTGCCAGCAGCTTAACGGGAGGGCCGGGAAATGAGCAGTTCTTC
>TRBJ2-1|.|.|TRBV2
CASSLASAEQFF
TGTGCCAGCAGCCTCGCTAGCGCTGAGCAGTTCTTC
>TRBJ2-5|.|.|TRBV11-1
CASSLARRDPQETQYF
TGTGCCAGCAGCTTAGCGCGGCGCGACCCACAAGAGACCCAGTACTTC
>TRBJ1-4|.|.|TRBV10-2
CASSESSGIGEKLFF
TGCGCCAGCAGTGAGTCCTCAGGGATTGGCGAAAAACTGTTTTTT
>TRBJ1-6|.|TRBD1|TRBV25-1
CASSGPGTGSGNSPLHF
TGTGCCAGCAGTGGTCCCGGGACAGGGTCGGGGAATTCACCCCTCCACTTT
>TRBJ1-1|.|TRBD1|TRBV27
CASSPRPGGNTEAFF
TGTGCCAGCAGTCCCAGGCCAGGGGGTAATACTGAAGCTTTCTTT
>TRBJ2-1|.|.|TRBV27
CASSFSRDLQFF
TGTGCCAGCAGTTTTAGTCGGGATTTGCAGTTCTTC
>TRBJ2-1|few|TRBD2|TRBV11-2
CASSPRTSGSKLNEQFF
TGTGCCAGCAGCCCCCGGACTAGCGGGAGTAAGTTGAATGAGCAGTTCTTC
>TRBJ1-1|few|.|TRBV5-1
CASSIGVRTEAFF
TGCGCCAGCAGCATAGGGGTCAGGACTGAAGCTTTCTTT
>TRBJ2-2|.|TRBD1|TRBV18
CASSPPGTGSDTGELFF
TGTGCCAGCTCACCACCGGGGACAGGGAGTGATACCGGGGAGCTGTTTTTT
>TRBJ2-1|.|.|TRBV4-1
CASSHQLSGSSYNEQFF
TGCGCCAGCAGCCACCAACTTAGCGGAAGCTCCTACAATGAGCAGTTCTTC
>TRBJ1-3|.|.|TRBV5-5
CASSLGDSGNTIYF
TGTGCCAGCAGCTTGGGAGATTCTGGAAACACCATATATTTT
>TRBJ2-2|.|TRBD2|TRBV28
CASSLGLAGTGELFF
TGTGCCAGCAGTTTAGGTCTAGCGGGTACCGGGGAGCTGTTTTTT
>TRBJ1-2|once|TRBD1|TRBV5-1
CASSLTSPGTGGYGYTF
TGCGCCAGCAGCCTTACTTCCCCCGGGACAGGGGGTTATGGCTACACCTTC